The 32 T cell receptor beta chains below all came from one sample that was sequenced in a study of neurological immune-mediated disorders. TCRdb called the 5' RACE reads again in MiXCR, with one record for every CDR3 protein. Of 39,000 or so distinct CDR3 sequences listed, 2.5% are singletons. The sample taken for sequencing was PBMCs. These TCRs come from a man aged 25-45 years with multiple sclerosis.

This clonotype was counted ten times or more. The rearrangement uses TRBV12-3 or TRBV12-4 and TRBJ2-6; D unclear. V lost 3 bases and J 0 bases, leaving 9 bases between the germline ends. The CDR3 has 16 amino acids. The CDR3 DNA reads as TGTGCCAGCAGTTTTCCAGGCTTCTCTGGGGCCAACGTCCTGACTTTC. It translates to CASSFPGFSGANVLTF.

This clonotype showed up just a few times. The V and J genes are TRBV18 and TRBJ2-7; TRBD2 matches at 13 bases. This CDR3 region has 15 residues. V lost 3 bases and J lost 2; bases outside the gene matches: 1. The germline V gene has CDR1 KGHSH and CDR2 LQKENI. CDR3 protein: CASSPTSGGAYEQYF. The DNA for the CDR3 is TGTGCCAGCTCACCTACTAGCGGGGGGGCCTACGAGCAGTACTTC.

This clonotype has a count of ten or more. V usage is TRBV6-5 and J usage is TRBJ1-3; D is unresolved. Germline V gene data show CDR1 as MNHEY and CDR2 as SVGAGI. The length of the CDR3 is 12 residues. V was clipped by 10 bases and J by 4 bases, with 11 bases between them. As DNA, the CDR3 is TGTGCCACCCGAACAGCGGGAAACACCATATATTTT. It encodes CATRTAGNTIYF.

This clonotype came up many times. The V and J genes are TRBV7-2 and TRBJ1-2, with D perhaps matching TRBD1 (6 bases). V lost 4 bases and J lost 0, with 15 bases in between. Germline CDR1 reads SGHTA; CDR2 reads FQGNSA. This CDR3 is built from 16 residues. As DNA, the CDR3 is TGTGCCAGCAGCTCCCAAAGGGGGAGAACTAACTATGGCTACACCTTC. This gives the protein CASSSQRGRTNYGYTF.

At least ten counts were recorded for this clonotype. The chain recombines TRBV29-1 with TRBJ2-1, with 9 bases matching TRBD2. V lost 6 bases to trimming and J lost 7 bases; unmatched junction nucleotides: 19. The CDR3 has 17 amino acids. The V gene's germline CDR1 is SQVTM and CDR2 ANQGSEA. CDR3 bases: TGCAGCGTCCAGAAAGTAGCGGGGGCCCTTAAAGCGAATGAGCAGTTCTTC. Amino acids: CSVQKVAGALKANEQFF.

This clonotype was detected many times. The chain combines TRBV10-3 with TRBJ1-2, with TRBD1 matching 12 bases. Germline lookup yields CDR1 ENHRY and CDR2 SYGVKD. The CDR3 is 16 amino acids. V trimming: 3 bases; J trimming: 4 bases; junction bases outside the gene matches: 6. Here the CDR3 DNA reads TGTGCCATCAGTGATAAGGGACAGGGGGCCGGCTATGGCTACACCTTC. Protein: CAISDKGQGAGYGYTF.

At least ten counts were recorded for this clonotype. The chain couples TRBV7-2 to TRBJ2-1, with a possible D match to TRBD1 (5 bases). Trimming took 5 bases from V and 8 from J, leaving 16 bases between them. The CDR3 runs to 14 residues. Germline V CDR1 and CDR2: SGHTA, FQGNSA. CDR3 bases: TGTGCCAGCAGCGGCCTAAGGGGTTCTCATGAGCAGTTCTTC. Its translation: CASSGLRGSHEQFF.

The chain employs TRBV11-2 and TRBJ2-7, with 9 bases that match TRBD2. CDR3 length: 14 amino acids. Germline V lookup: CDR1 SGHAT, CDR2 FQNNGV. V lost 3 bases, J lost 3 bases, and 3 bases stayed unmatched. Here the CDR3 DNA reads TGTGCCAGCAGCTTTAGCGGGAGAGGCTACGAGCAGTACTTC. Its translation: CASSFSGRGYEQYF.

In this sample, this clonotype turned up many times. The chain carries TRBV29-1 and TRBJ1-4, with D possibly being TRBD1 (6 bases). This CDR3 region has 14 residues. CDR1 SQVTM and CDR2 ANQGSEA come from the germline V gene. V gave up 4 bases and J gave up 3 bases, with 12 bases separating them. Here the CDR3 DNA reads TGCAGCGTTGCCCCAGGGGTTCCTAATGAAAAACTGTTTTTT. Encoded protein: CSVAPGVPNEKLFF.

This clonotype has a count of ten or more. This rearrangement joins TRBV20-1 to TRBJ2-7; 14 bases line up with TRBD2. V gave up 5 bases and J gave up 3 bases; unmatched junction bases: 12. The CDR3 totals 17 residues. Germline V gene data show CDR1 as DFQATT and CDR2 as SNEGSKA (reference sequence). The CDR3 protein is CSAPPSGTSGSSYEQYF. The CDR3 DNA reads TGCAGTGCTCCTCCCTCCGGGACTAGCGGGAGTAGCTACGAGCAGTACTTC.

In this sample, this clonotype turned up many times. V and J are TRBV20-1 and TRBJ2-7, with D tentatively TRBD2 (6 bases). The length of the CDR3 is 14 residues. Trimming pared 1 base from V and 6 bases from J, leaving 16 bases between. The germline V gene has CDR1 DFQATT and CDR2 SNEGSKA (reference sequence). The CDR3 loop is CSARGSREVFEQYF. For the CDR3, the DNA is TGCAGTGCTAGAGGTTCTAGGGAGGTTTTCGAGCAGTACTTC.

In its sample, this clonotype was seen many times. The gene calls are TRBV19 and TRBJ1-1; the match to TRBD1 covers 7 bases. Germline V gene data show CDR1 as LNHDA and CDR2 as SQIVND (reference sequence). Unmatched junction bases numbered 4, after V lost 6 bases and J lost 3 bases. The CDR3 sequence is 13 residues long. CDR3 sequence reads: CASRVQGDTEAFF. The CDR3 DNA is TGTGCCAGTAGGGTGCAGGGGGACACTGAAGCTTTCTTT.

This clonotype was observed many times. This sequence joins TRBV20-1 and TRBJ1-1; D call uncertain. With 0 bases removed from V and 10 bases from J, the gap between germline ends came to 12 bases. This CDR3 region has 12 residues. Looked up from germline, CDR1 is DFQATT and CDR2 is SNEGSKA (reference sequence). CDR3: CSARDGTLRAFF. In nucleotides, the CDR3 is TGCAGTGCTAGAGACGGAACACTGAGAGCTTTCTTT.

This clonotype was recorded many times. The chain uses TRBV6-5 and TRBJ1-2; no firm D call. V was clipped by 4 bases and J by 5 bases, with 11 bases between them. CDR1 and CDR2 from the germline V gene are MNHEY and SVGAGI. The CDR3 extends over 13 amino acids. The CDR3 nucleotides are TGTGCCAGCAGTTCCTCCCTGGGTTATGGCTACACCTTC. It encodes CASSSSLGYGYTF.

This clonotype showed up many times. The chain uses TRBV19 and TRBJ2-1; 10 nucleotides line up with TRBD2. The CDR3 runs 14 residues. Per the germline V gene, CDR1 is LNHDA and CDR2 is SQIVND (reference sequence). The J segment lost 6 bases and the V segment lost 4 bases, leaving 3 bases of the junction unmatched. CDR3 sequence (DNA): TGTGCCAGTAGTACCGGACTAGCGGCCAATGAGCAGTTCTTC. This translates into CASSTGLAANEQFF.

This clonotype has at least ten counts. The rearrangement links TRBV7-9 to TRBJ2-5; 8 bases align to TRBD1. The V segment lost 5 bases and the J segment 4 bases; nucleotides outside the gene matches: 12. This CDR3 has 16 residues. Germline values: CDR1 SEHNR, CDR2 FQNEAQ (reference sequence). CDR3 loop: CASSPQTGVVGETQYF. CDR3 coding DNA: TGTGCCAGCAGCCCGCAGACAGGGGTGGTTGGAGAGACCCAGTACTTC.

This clonotype has at least ten counts. The V call is TRBV5-1, the J call TRBJ2-1; D gene uncertain. CDR1 and CDR2 (germline): SGHRS, YFSETQ. V was trimmed by 0 bases and J by 2 bases, leaving 9 bases between them. The CDR3 sequence is 15 residues long. CDR3 bases: TGCGCCAGCAGCTTGGACAGCGACCCCTACAATGAGCAGTTCTTC. Translating it yields CASSLDSDPYNEQFF.

This clonotype has a count of ten or more. The chain carries TRBV5-1 and TRBJ1-2, with D maybe TRBD1 (6 bases). V lost 2 bases to trimming and J lost 8 bases, with 16 bases between them. CDR3 size: 14 residues. The germline gives CDR1 SGHRS, CDR2 YFSETQ. The CDR3 protein is CASSFDRISGGYTF. DNA of the CDR3: TGCGCCAGCAGCTTCGACAGGATCTCAGGCGGCTACACCTTC.

This clonotype was recorded many times. This rearrangement joins TRBV6-6 to TRBJ1-5; D perhaps matches TRBD1 (6 bases). The CDR3 spans 14 residues. V was cut by 6 bases and J by 2 bases, with 11 bases left in between. Germline CDR1 is MNHNY and CDR2 is SVGAGI (reference sequence). The DNA of the CDR3 is TGTGCCAGCAGCCAAAGGGGGGGCAATCAGCCCCAGCATTTT. Encoded protein: CASSQRGGNQPQHF.

This clonotype was counted ten times or more. The chain uses TRBV7-9 and TRBJ1-4, with D maybe TRBD1 (6 bases). The germline gives CDR1 SEHNR, CDR2 FQNEAQ (reference sequence). The CDR3 length is 16 residues. V lost 5 bases to trimming and J lost 5 bases, with 18 bases between them. CDR3 in amino acids: CASSPPGTRTNEKLFF. DNA of the CDR3: TGTGCCAGCAGCCCCCCCGGGACACGGACAAATGAAAAACTGTTTTTT.

This clonotype was detected ten times or more. The V and J genes are TRBV6-5 and TRBJ1-6; 8 positions agree with TRBD1. The CDR3 totals 19 residues. Germline V gives CDR1 MNHEY, CDR2 SVGAGI. With V trimmed by 6 bases and J by 2 bases, 15 bases remained unmatched. CDR3 sequence reads: CASRQRTGMVGAYNSPLHF. CDR3 nucleotide sequence: TGTGCCAGCAGGCAGAGGACAGGGATGGTTGGGGCCTATAATTCACCCCTCCACTTT.

There are many counts of this clonotype. A much larger clone lies a single base off, so this may be a read error. The J gene is TRBJ2-7, the V gene TRBV10-3; D ambiguous. This CDR3 comprises 11 residues. Germline-derived CDR1 and CDR2 are ENHRY and SYGVKD. Trimming took off 6 bases at V and 7 bases at J, with 10 bases between the two ends. The CDR3 spells CAIRVLEEQYF. CDR3 DNA sequence: TGTGCCATCAGAGTACTCGAAGAGCAGTACTTC.

This clonotype was detected many times. The chain joins TRBV5-1 to TRBJ1-3; tentative D call: TRBD1 (6 bases). Germline V gene lookup returns CDR1 SGHRS and CDR2 YFSETQ. The CDR3 runs to 13 residues. V was trimmed by 6 bases and J by 2 bases, leaving 9 bases between them. CDR3 sequence: CASTPGAGNTIYF. The CDR3, as DNA: TGCGCCAGCACCCCAGGGGCTGGAAACACCATATATTTT. Full variable domain (outside the CDR3, taken from reference TRBV5-1 and TRBJ1-3): KAGVTQTPRYLIKTRGQQVTLSCSPISGHRSVSWYQQTPGQGLQFLFEYFSETQRNKGNFPGRFSGRQFSNSRSEMNVSTLELGDSALYLCASTPGAGNTIYFGEGSWLTVV.

In this sample, this clonotype turned up many times. The rearrangement joins TRBV20-1 to TRBJ2-2, with 11 bases that match TRBD2. Trimming took 0 bases from V and 3 from J; bases not matched to a gene: 3. Germline CDR1 DFQATT, CDR2 SNEGSKA (reference sequence). This CDR3 contains 16 residues. In DNA form, the CDR3 reads TGCAGTGCTAGAGATAGCGGGAGGGGTGACACCGGGGAGCTGTTTTTT. Translation: CSARDSGRGDTGELFF.

This clonotype was detected only a few times. The chain couples TRBV18 to TRBJ1-5; 10 bases align to TRBD1. The V segment lost 3 bases and the J segment 6 bases; nucleotides outside the gene matches: 2. The CDR3 consists of 14 residues. CDR1 is KGHSH, CDR2 LQKENI, per germline. The DNA for the CDR3 is TGTGCCAGCTCACCGGGACAGGGGACTCAGCCCCAGCATTTT. This translates into CASSPGQGTQPQHF.

This clonotype was seen at least ten times. Written as DNA, the CDR3 is TGCGCCAGCAGCTTAGCGGACCCGGGGGGCTACGAGCAGTACTTC. The encoded protein is CASSLADPGGYEQYF. The chain employs TRBV5-1 and TRBJ2-7; 7 bases match TRBD2. Per the germline V gene, CDR1 is SGHRS and CDR2 is YFSETQ. Trimming removed 2 bases from V and 3 bases from J; junction bases left unmatched: 8. The CDR3 is 15 residues long.

This clonotype was recorded at least ten times. The gene calls are TRBV20-1 and TRBJ2-5; the D is unclear. V lost 4 bases, J lost 4 bases, and 4 bases lay in between. This CDR3 has 10 amino acids. CDR1 DFQATT and CDR2 SNEGSKA come from the germline V gene (reference sequence). CDR3 in amino acids: CSAKVETQYF. CDR3 nucleotides: TGCAGTGCTAAAGTAGAGACCCAGTACTTC.

This clonotype was picked up many times. This chain uses TRBV6-6 with TRBJ2-2, with D possibly being TRBD2 (6 bases). Trimming shortened V by 8 bases and J by 7 bases, and 14 bases separated the two germline ends. Germline CDR1 MNHNY, CDR2 SVGAGI (reference sequence). CDR3 length: 13 residues. For the CDR3, the DNA is TGTGCCAGCGGACTCGGGCGGGGCGGGGAGCTGTTTTTT. This sequence encodes CASGLGRGGELFF.

This clonotype was picked up many times. The chain combines TRBV7-2 with TRBJ2-3; D may be TRBD2 (6 bases). Per the germline V gene, CDR1 is SGHTA and CDR2 is FQGNSA. This CDR3 has 14 amino acids. Trimming stripped 5 bases from V and 5 bases from J, with 14 bases between. CDR3 sequence reads: CASSPWRGGDTQYF. The CDR3 DNA reads as TGTGCCAGCAGCCCTTGGAGGGGAGGAGATACGCAGTATTTT.

This clonotype has at least ten counts. The J gene is TRBJ2-7, the V gene TRBV6-6; TRBD2 might be the D (5 bases). Germline CDR1 MNHNY, CDR2 SVGAGI (reference sequence). V lost 6 bases, J lost 3 bases, and 18 bases lay in between. This CDR3 comprises 15 residues. CDR3 region: CASSHLVTGNYEQYF. CDR3 DNA sequence: TGTGCCAGCAGCCACTTAGTCACGGGAAACTACGAGCAGTACTTC.

This clonotype has a handful of counts. The chain carries TRBV6-1 and TRBJ2-4; D is unclear. CDR1 and CDR2 from the germline V gene are MNHNS and SASEGT. The CDR3 covers 13 residues. With 8 bases removed from V and 6 bases from J, the gap between germline ends came to 14 bases. CDR3 sequence: CASGSDGTNIQYF. The DNA for the CDR3 is TGTGCCAGCGGGTCGGACGGAACAAACATTCAGTACTTC.

This clonotype was recorded many times. The rearrangement uses TRBV12-3 or TRBV12-4 and TRBJ1-5, with unresolved D. Trimming removed 1 base from V and 2 bases from J, with 12 bases in between. The CDR3 totals 16 residues. CDR3 in amino acids: CASSLDVGSGNQPQHF. In DNA, the CDR3 is TGTGCCAGCAGTTTAGATGTGGGATCTGGCAATCAGCCCCAGCATTTT.